These 32 T cell receptor beta chains were all obtained from the same sample, sequenced in a study of Ad26.COV2.S vaccination and SARS-CoV-2 variants (TCRdb year 2021). The library was produced with the immunoSEQ multiplex PCR assay. The source is immuneACCESS, and TCRdb retained only in-frame sequences with V and J called. Part of the clones is not carried over; for the studies checked, unresolved V genes explain less than half of this, and the remainder is unexplained. Recorded for this sample are around 450,000 clones; 89% of them occurred a single time. The ten largest clones add up to just over 2.5% of the sample. The sample's treatment or condition label is to be understood as: over 15 received Ad26.COV2.S at low or high dose, single or two shots; roughly five received placebo; per-sample allocation not given. For vaccine and placebo recipients, the sequenced repertoires came from samples collected on day 63 after the first injection.

The sample consisted of peripheral blood, taken in a trial of Ad26.COV2.S vaccine versus placebo. The receptors derive from a person aged 18-65 years who received the Ad26.COV2.S COVID-19 vaccine or a placebo.

This chain joins TRBV7-8 and TRBJ2-3; 10 nucleotides line up with TRBD1. This CDR3 has 16 residues. The germline V gene encodes CDR1 SGHVS and CDR2 FQNEAQ. Losses at the gene ends were 4 bases for V and 0 bases for J; bases not matched to a gene: 4. CDR3 sequence: CASSYRTGGSTDTQYF. CDR3 nucleotide sequence: TGTGCCAGCAGCTATCGGACAGGGGGAAGCACAGATACGCAGTATTTT.

This chain links TRBV12-3 or TRBV12-4 with TRBJ2-3; D unclear. The V and J ends lost 6 bases and 5 bases respectively, with 12 bases between them. The CDR3 is 13 residues long. The CDR3, as DNA: TGTGCCAGCAGACTCGACGCACGAGATACGCAGTATTTT. Translating it yields CASRLDARDTQYF.

This sequence joins TRBV20-1 and TRBJ2-6; D is undetermined. The CDR3 is 10 residues long. Trimming pared 6 bases from V and 9 bases from J, leaving 6 bases between. Per germline, CDR1 DFQATT and CDR2 SNEGSKA (reference sequence). The CDR3 region is CSAGNNVLTF. The CDR3 DNA is TGCAGTGCGGGAAACAACGTCCTGACTTTC.

The chain uses TRBV2 and TRBJ2-2; 9 positions match TRBD1. The germline gives CDR1 SNHLY, CDR2 FYNNEI. V trimming: 8 bases; J trimming: 3 bases; junction bases outside the gene matches: 10. CDR3 size: 16 residues. The CDR3, as DNA: TGTGCCAGCGGGGACAGGGTTATGGTAGACACCGGGGAGCTGTTTTTT. This codes for CASGDRVMVDTGELFF.

The chain joins TRBV11-2 to TRBJ1-2; 8 bases agree with TRBD1. The CDR3 extends over 15 amino acids. Losses at the gene ends were 2 bases for V and 4 bases for J; bases not matched to a gene: 6. Germline assignment: CDR1 SGHAT and CDR2 FQNNGV. CDR3 region: CASSLTGGWGYGYTF. In DNA, the CDR3 is TGTGCCAGCAGCTTAACAGGGGGTTGGGGCTATGGCTACACCTTC.

The rearrangement uses TRBV6-5 and TRBJ2-1, with D perhaps given as TRBD1 or TRBD2 (6 bases each). The germline V and J ends were trimmed by 6 bases and 10 bases, with 19 bases remaining between them. The CDR3 covers 14 residues. The germline CDR1 and CDR2 sequences are MNHEY and SVGAGI. CDR3 DNA sequence: TGTGCCAGCAGCCTCGAGGGGGGTGTTGGGGAGCAGTTCTTC. This gives the protein CASSLEGGVGEQFF.

A few counts support this clone. The rearrangement joins TRBV3-1 (or the pseudogene TRBV3-2) to TRBJ1-4; a weak D match, TRBD1 (6 bases). Germline loops: CDR1 LGHDT, CDR2 YNNKEL (reference sequence). V was cut by 1 base and J by 10 bases, with 19 bases left in between. The CDR3 runs 16 residues. The CDR3, as DNA: TGTGCCAGCAGCCAAGTCCCGACAGGAGGTTTGGCAAAACTGTTTTTT. It yields the protein CASSQVPTGGLAKLFF.

The CDR3 DNA sequence: TGTGCCAGCAGCCAAGTGGGGCTAGCGGGGCACCAAGAGACCCAGTACTTC. Residues: CASSQVGLAGHQETQYF. The chain uses TRBV3-1 (or the pseudogene TRBV3-2) and TRBJ2-5; TRBD2 matches at 9 bases. CDR3 length equals 17 residues. CDR1 is LGHDT, CDR2 YNNKEL, per germline (reference sequence). The trim removed 1 base at V and 0 bases at J, leaving 6 bases unmatched.

This chain joins TRBV28 and TRBJ2-5; D is unresolved. Trimming left V 3 bases short and J 5 bases short, with 7 bases between. The CDR3 has 12 residues. In germline, CDR1 is MDHEN, CDR2 SYDVKM. The CDR3 coding sequence is TGTGCCAGCAGTTTTCGACCGGAGACCCAGTACTTC. Translating gives CASSFRPETQYF.

This clone occurred a few times. V gene TRBV7-2 combines with J gene TRBJ2-3; TRBD2 matches at 15 bases. The V and J ends lost 1 base and 8 bases, in that order; junction bases with no gene match: 1. Germline CDR1 and CDR2: SGHTA and FQGNSA. The CDR3 has 15 residues. The CDR3 bases are TGTGCCAGCAGCTTAGGGGGACTAGCGGGAGGTACGCAGTATTTT. Its protein product is CASSLGGLAGGTQYF.

V is TRBV27 and J is TRBJ1-1, with D possibly matching TRBD1 (5 bases). CDR3 length equals 16 residues. Germline-derived CDR1 and CDR2 are MNHEY and SMNVEV (reference sequence). The V and J ends lost 8 bases and 4 bases respectively, with 23 bases between them. The CDR3 coding sequence is TGTGCCAGCCGGATCATGACGGGACCGGGGGTCACTGAAGCTTTCTTT. It encodes CASRIMTGPGVTEAFF.

The chain links TRBV29-1 to TRBJ2-7; 10 nucleotides match TRBD1. J was trimmed by 9 bases and V by 3 bases; bases with no gene match: 14. CDR3 length: 15 residues. CDR1 SQVTM and CDR2 ANQGSEA come from the germline V gene. The DNA for the CDR3 is TGCAGCGTTGAGAGTGTGGACAGGGGGTACCGCCGGCAGTACTTC. It specifies CSVESVDRGYRRQYF.

V is TRBV3-1 (or the pseudogene TRBV3-2) and J is TRBJ2-5; 11 positions agree with TRBD2. The germline V gene has CDR1 LGHDT and CDR2 YNNKEL (reference sequence). This CDR3 spans 17 amino acids. V dropped 0 bases and J dropped 6; count of bases not matched to a gene: 9. CDR3 region: CASSQECSGRVGKTQYF. The CDR3 DNA is TGTGCCAGCAGCCAAGAATGTAGCGGGAGGGTTGGGAAGACCCAGTACTTC.

V is TRBV25-1 and J is TRBJ1-1; the D is unclear. The V and J ends lost 6 bases and 4 bases respectively, with 12 bases between them. The CDR3 is 13 amino acids. Germline CDR1 reads MGHDK; CDR2 reads SYGVNS. The CDR3 coding sequence is TGTGCCAGCAGACTCGGATTGGGCACTGAAGCTTTCTTT. Translating it yields CASRLGLGTEAFF.

The J gene is TRBJ1-5, the V gene TRBV5-6; no firm D call. This CDR3 is 16 amino acids long. Germline V lookup: CDR1 SGHDT, CDR2 YYEEEE. V was trimmed by 3 bases and J by 4 bases, leaving 17 bases between them. This CDR3 reads CASSSTPGVPNQPQHF. Written as DNA, the CDR3 is TGTGCCAGCAGCTCTACCCCCGGGGTCCCTAATCAGCCCCAGCATTTT.

The chain carries TRBV28 and TRBJ1-2, with a weak D call TRBD1 (5 bases). The ends were cut back, 3 bases at V and 5 bases at J, with 10 bases in the middle. The CDR3 is 13 amino acids. The germline V gene encodes CDR1 MDHEN and CDR2 SYDVKM. The CDR3 region has the DNA TGTGCCAGCAGTTTGGCCAGGGAATATGGCTACACCTTC. Translated, it gives CASSLAREYGYTF.

This rearrangement joins TRBV14 to TRBJ2-5, with unresolved D. Trimming took 5 bases from V and 5 from J, leaving 3 bases between them. Germline CDR1 SGHDN, CDR2 FVKESK. The CDR3 totals 10 residues. This chain's CDR3 is CASSGETQYF. In nucleotides, the CDR3 is TGTGCCAGCAGCGGGGAGACCCAGTACTTC.

J is TRBJ2-4 and V is TRBV11-2; 9 nucleotides agree with TRBD2. The CDR3 contains 16 residues. J gave up 6 bases and V 1 base, and 7 bases lay outside the gene matches. CDR1 is SGHAT, CDR2 FQNNGV, per germline. The CDR3, as DNA: TGTGCCAGCAGCTTAGTGGCGGGAGGGCGGGGAAACATTCAGTACTTC. Its protein product is CASSLVAGGRGNIQYF.

V gene TRBV7-3 combines with J gene TRBJ2-2; D remains ambiguous. CDR1 is SGHTA, CDR2 FQGTGA, per germline. There are 13 residues in the CDR3. Trimming removed 3 bases at V and 9 bases at J, with 11 bases between. The CDR3 nucleotides are TGTGCCAGCAGCTTGAGTGTGCGGCGGGAGCTGTTTTTT. It yields the protein CASSLSVRRELFF. The variable domain in full, completed from reference TRBV7-3 and TRBJ2-2, reads GAGVSQTPSNKVTEKGKYVELRCDPISGHTALYWYRQSLGQGPEFLIYFQGTGAADDSGLPNDRFFAVRPEGSVSTLKIQRTERGDSAVYLCASSLSVRRELFFGEGSRLTVL.

The chain joins TRBV4-3 to TRBJ1-2; tentatively, D is TRBD1 (5 bases). The V end was cut by 2 bases, the J end by 8 bases, with 12 bases between. The CDR3 loop spans 13 amino acids. Germline V gene lookup returns CDR1 LGHNA and CDR2 YSLEER. The CDR3 sequence is CASSQQGAAGYTF. The CDR3 DNA reads as TGCGCCAGCAGCCAACAGGGAGCCGCGGGCTACACCTTC.

The rearrangement joins TRBV27 to TRBJ2-6; D remains unclear. The CDR3 is 13 amino acids. CDR1 is MNHEY, CDR2 SMNVEV, per germline (reference sequence). With 1 base removed from V and 4 bases from J, the gap between germline ends came to 2 bases. CDR3 sequence (DNA): TGTGCCAGCAGTTTATACGGGGCCAACGTCCTGACTTTC. This sequence encodes CASSLYGANVLTF.

The J gene is TRBJ1-2, the V gene TRBV4-2, with D unresolved. This CDR3 is built from 15 residues. Germline V lookup: CDR1 LGHNA, CDR2 YNFKEQ. Trimming took 4 bases from V and 3 from J, leaving 15 bases between them. The CDR3 region has the DNA TGTGCCAGCAGCCTCCGTCCCGACCCTGACTATGGCTACACCTTC. It is translated as CASSLRPDPDYGYTF.

V gene TRBV5-1 combines with J gene TRBJ1-4; no clear D gene. The CDR3 runs to 17 residues. The ends were cut back, 4 bases at V and 4 bases at J, with 20 bases in the middle. From germline, CDR1 is SGHRS and CDR2 YFSETQ. CDR3 loop: CASSDKPTGDYNEKLFF. The CDR3 DNA sequence: TGCGCCAGCAGCGACAAACCGACGGGTGATTATAATGAAAAACTGTTTTTT.

The chain joins TRBV15 to TRBJ1-4; 8 positions agree with TRBD1. The CDR3 is 15 residues long. CDR1 and CDR2 from the germline V gene are LNHNV and YYDKDF (reference sequence). The V segment lost 3 bases and the J segment 8 bases; nucleotides outside the gene matches: 8. The CDR3 spells CATSRSRGLAEKLFF. In DNA form, the CDR3 reads TGTGCCACCAGCAGGTCCAGGGGGCTCGCGGAAAAACTGTTTTTT.

The chain joins TRBV28 to TRBJ1-3; the match to TRBD1 covers 12 bases. The CDR3 contains 15 residues. Germline V CDR1 and CDR2: MDHEN, SYDVKM. V lost 4 bases and J lost 8; bases outside the gene matches: 6. Here the CDR3 reads CASSSGTGGADTIYF. The CDR3 nucleotides read TGTGCCAGCAGTTCCGGGACAGGGGGCGCGGACACCATATATTTT.

The chain couples TRBV19 to TRBJ2-7, with D possibly TRBD2 on 6 matching bases. This CDR3 is 14 amino acids long. V gave up 5 bases and J gave up 4 bases, with 15 bases separating them. The germline V gene encodes CDR1 LNHDA and CDR2 SQIVND (reference sequence). CDR3 in DNA: TGTGCCAGTAGTCCCCGGGGAGGAACATACGAGCAGTACTTC. It encodes CASSPRGGTYEQYF. Filled out from reference TRBV19 and TRBJ2-7, the complete variable domain reads DGGITQSPKYLFRKEGQNVTLSCEQNLNHDAMYWYRQDPGQGLRLIYYSQIVNDFQKGDIAEGYSVSREKKESFPLTVTSAQKNPTAFYLCASSPRGGTYEQYFGPGTRLTVT.

This chain connects TRBV7-2 to TRBJ2-7; 11 positions match TRBD2. Trimming at V came to 1 base and at J to 6 bases, leaving 2 bases not matched to a gene. This CDR3 comprises 14 residues. Germline V CDR1 and CDR2: SGHTA, FQGNSA. This CDR3 is CASSLGLAGSEQYV. The CDR3 bases are TGTGCCAGCAGCTTAGGACTAGCGGGATCCGAGCAGTACGTC.

This chain links TRBV19 with TRBJ1-2, with unresolved D. The CDR3 sequence is 15 residues long. Deletions cut 6 bases from V and 0 bases from J, with 14 bases between. Germline CDR1 reads LNHDA; CDR2 reads SQIVND (reference sequence). CDR3 sequence: CASSSSPGSNYGYTF. CDR3 nucleotides: TGTGCCAGTAGCTCCTCGCCCGGTTCTAACTATGGCTACACCTTC. The variable domain in full, with the rest retrieved from reference TRBV19 and TRBJ1-2, is DGGITQSPKYLFRKEGQNVTLSCEQNLNHDAMYWYRQDPGQGLRLIYYSQIVNDFQKGDIAEGYSVSREKKESFPLTVTSAQKNPTAFYLCASSSSPGSNYGYTFGSGTRLTVV.

J is TRBJ1-6 and V is TRBV5-6; D not certain. There are 14 residues in the CDR3. The germline gives CDR1 SGHDT, CDR2 YYEEEE. With 0 bases removed from V and 14 bases from J, the gap between germline ends came to 15 bases. The DNA of the CDR3 is TGTGCCAGCAGCTTGGCCGCCCTTCCCCGAGCCCTCCACTTT. Its translation is CASSLAALPRALHF.

The chain recombines TRBV18 with TRBJ1-1; no reliable D call. Germline values: CDR1 KGHSH, CDR2 LQKENI. The CDR3 totals 13 residues. The V gene lost 4 bases and the J gene lost 6 bases, with 12 bases spanning the gap. CDR3 nucleotides: TGTGCCAGCTCACGACTAGGCGAAGCTGAAGCTTTCTTT. This sequence encodes CASSRLGEAEAFF.

The sample holds a few counts of this clone. This chain connects TRBV6-5 to TRBJ2-2; D is uncertain. Trimming left V 6 bases short and J 2 bases short, with 7 bases between. In germline, CDR1 is MNHEY, CDR2 SVGAGI. The CDR3 has 13 amino acids. CDR3 nucleotide sequence: TGTGCCAGCAGCGGAGCCAACACCGGGGAGCTGTTTTTT. Residues: CASSGANTGELFF.

CDR3 DNA sequence: TGTGCCAGCAGTTACATGGCAACAGGGGTGCCTCAGCCCCAGCATTTT. Translation: CASSYMATGVPQPQHF. The chain links TRBV6-2 or TRBV6-3 to TRBJ1-5, with 7 bases matching TRBD1. The germline gives CDR1 MNHEY, CDR2 SVGEGT. The V gene end was trimmed by 2 bases and the J gene end by 6 bases; junction bases not matched to a gene: 10. The CDR3 is 16 amino acids.